The clone carrying this TCR beta chain is judged medium-sized. Its antigen is unidentified. The data originate from a study of T cells in localized non-small cell lung cancer. Looked up from germline, CDR1 is MNHGY and CDR2 is SAAAGT. The CDR3 runs to 14 residues. V lost 2 bases and J lost 0, with 7 bases in between. Whole-study results and caveats: Exceeding tumor, uninvolved adjacent lung had the highest T cell clonality. Sequence data derive from only one tumor region, so heterogeneity remains possible. There were a median around 60 of the top 100 tumor clones appearing in adjacent lung. Longer overall survival was linked to higher blood T cell density.

Assay used: immunoSEQ multiplex PCR; TCRdb lists only in-frame clones, some missing. The data contain 1,700 or so clones, 27% of them singletons. The rearrangement links TRBV6-8 to TRBJ2-5, with D possibly being TRBD2 (6 bases). Source: lung tumor tissue, taken before any cancer treatment. This clonotype was sampled from a woman aged 35 to 70 with stage I lung adenocarcinoma. The CDR3 DNA reads as TGTGCCAGCAGTTACGGACTATACCAAGAGACCCAGTACTTC. It yields the protein CASSYGLYQETQYF.